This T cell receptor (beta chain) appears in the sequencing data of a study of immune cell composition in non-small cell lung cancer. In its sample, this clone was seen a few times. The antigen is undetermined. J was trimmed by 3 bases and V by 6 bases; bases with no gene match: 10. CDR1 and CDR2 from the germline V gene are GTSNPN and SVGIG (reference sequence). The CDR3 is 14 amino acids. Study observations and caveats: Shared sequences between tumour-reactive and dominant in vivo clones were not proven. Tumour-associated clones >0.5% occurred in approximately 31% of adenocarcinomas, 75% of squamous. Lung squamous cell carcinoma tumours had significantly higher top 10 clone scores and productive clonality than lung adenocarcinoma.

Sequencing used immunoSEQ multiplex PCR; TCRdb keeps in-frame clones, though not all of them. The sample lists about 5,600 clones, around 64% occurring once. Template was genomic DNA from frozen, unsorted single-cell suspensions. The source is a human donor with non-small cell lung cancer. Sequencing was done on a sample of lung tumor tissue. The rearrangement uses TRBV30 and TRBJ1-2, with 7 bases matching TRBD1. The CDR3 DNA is TGTGCCTGCCGACGGGACAGCGAAGACTATGGCTACACCTTC. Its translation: CACRRDSEDYGYTF.